This TCR beta chain was obtained from a study of blood T cell repertoires in COVID-19. Across the whole study: Samples taken during acute and convalescent COVID-19 were collected in the United States, Italy and Spain. In each case, the material was cDNA or gDNA derived from T cells, B-cell-depleted T cells, or PBMCs.

The V segment lost 2 bases and the J segment 3 bases; nucleotides outside the gene matches: 2. Germline assignment: CDR1 MNHEY and CDR2 SVGEGT. CDR3 length equals 14 residues. In the original analysis: Nucleated cell counts were estimated from reference gene primer amplification. Measured with immunoSEQ multiplex PCR; TCRdb has only the in-frame clones, and not every one. Clonal size and the V and J genes are those of that table, whereas D and trimming came from the DNA. The sample includes roughly 140,000 clones, roughly four fifths of them seen just once. The V gene is TRBV6-2 or TRBV6-3, the J gene TRBJ2-3; TRBD2 agrees at 7 bases. This TCR was sampled from a human donor in a cohort sampled during active COVID-19. Sequencing was carried out using peripheral blood. The CDR3 bases are TGTGCCAGCAGTTACGGACTAGGTACAGATACGCAGTATTTT. Encoded protein: CASSYGLGTDTQYF.